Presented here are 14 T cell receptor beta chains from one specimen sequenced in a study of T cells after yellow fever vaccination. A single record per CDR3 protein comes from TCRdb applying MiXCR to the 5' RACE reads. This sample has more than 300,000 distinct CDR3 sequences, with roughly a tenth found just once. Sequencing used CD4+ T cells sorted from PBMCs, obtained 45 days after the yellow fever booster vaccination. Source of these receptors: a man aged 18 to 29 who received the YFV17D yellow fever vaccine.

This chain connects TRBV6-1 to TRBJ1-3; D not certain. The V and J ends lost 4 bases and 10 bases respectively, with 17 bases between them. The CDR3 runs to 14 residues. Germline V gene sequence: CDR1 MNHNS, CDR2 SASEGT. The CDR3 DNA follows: TGTGCCAGCAGTGGCAGGAACCCGCTGCTTACCATATATTTT. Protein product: CASSGRNPLLTIYF.

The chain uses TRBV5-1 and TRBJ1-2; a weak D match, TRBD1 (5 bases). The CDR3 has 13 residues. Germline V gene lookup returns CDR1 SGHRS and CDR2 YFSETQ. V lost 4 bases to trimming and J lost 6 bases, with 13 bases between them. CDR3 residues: CASSIQGEDGYTF. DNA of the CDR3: TGCGCCAGCAGCATTCAGGGAGAGGATGGCTACACCTTC. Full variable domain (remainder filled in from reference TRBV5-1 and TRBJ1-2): KAGVTQTPRYLIKTRGQQVTLSCSPISGHRSVSWYQQTPGQGLQFLFEYFSETQRNKGNFPGRFSGRQFSNSRSEMNVSTLELGDSALYLCASSIQGEDGYTFGSGTRLTVV.

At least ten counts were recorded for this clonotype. DNA for the CDR3: TGTGCCAGCAGCTTAGAGGGGCTGGGAGATACGCAGTATTTT. Amino acids: CASSLEGLGDTQYF. The chain employs TRBV11-3 and TRBJ2-3; a weak D match, TRBD1 (5 bases). Between the trimmed V and J ends, which lost 0 bases and 5 bases, there was a span of 9 bases. The CDR3 consists of 14 residues. From germline, CDR1 is SGHNT and CDR2 YENEEA.

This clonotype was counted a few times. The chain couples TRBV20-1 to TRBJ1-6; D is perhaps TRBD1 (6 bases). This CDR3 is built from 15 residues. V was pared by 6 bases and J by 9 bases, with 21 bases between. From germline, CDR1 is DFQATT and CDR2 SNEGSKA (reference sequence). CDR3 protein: CSAGGRVPPGSPLHF. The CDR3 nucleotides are TGCAGTGCCGGGGGCAGGGTCCCCCCGGGTTCACCCCTCCACTTT.

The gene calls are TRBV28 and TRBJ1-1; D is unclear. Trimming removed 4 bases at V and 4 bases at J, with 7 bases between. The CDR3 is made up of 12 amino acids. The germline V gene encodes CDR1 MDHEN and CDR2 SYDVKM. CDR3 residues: CASSSAFTEAFF. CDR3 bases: TGTGCCAGCAGTTCTGCCTTCACTGAAGCTTTCTTT. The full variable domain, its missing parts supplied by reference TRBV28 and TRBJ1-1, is DVKVTQSSRYLVKRTGEKVFLECVQDMDHENMFWYRQDPGLGLRLIYFSYDVKMKEKGDIPEGYSVSREKKERFSLILESASTNQTSMYLCASSSAFTEAFFGQGTRLTVV.

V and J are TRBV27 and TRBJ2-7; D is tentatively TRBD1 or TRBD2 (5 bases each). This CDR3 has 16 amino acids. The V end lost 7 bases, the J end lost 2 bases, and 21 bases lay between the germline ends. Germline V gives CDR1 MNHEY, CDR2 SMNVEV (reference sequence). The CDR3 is CASNDPAGARAYEQYV. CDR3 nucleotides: TGTGCCAGCAACGATCCGGCCGGGGCCCGGGCCTACGAGCAGTACGTC.

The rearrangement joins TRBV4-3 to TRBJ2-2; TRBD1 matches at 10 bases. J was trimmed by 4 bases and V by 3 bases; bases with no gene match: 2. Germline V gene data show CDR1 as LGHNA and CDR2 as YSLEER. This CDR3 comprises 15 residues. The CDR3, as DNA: TGCGCCAGCAGCCACGGACAGGGGGGCACCGGGGAGCTGTTTTTT. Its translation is CASSHGQGGTGELFF.

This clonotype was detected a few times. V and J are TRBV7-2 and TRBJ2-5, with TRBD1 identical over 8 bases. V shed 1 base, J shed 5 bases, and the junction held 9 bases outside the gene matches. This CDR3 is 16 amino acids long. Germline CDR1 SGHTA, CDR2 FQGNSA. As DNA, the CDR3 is TGTGCCAGCAGCTTAGTTGGGGACAGGTATTGGGAGACCCAGTACTTC. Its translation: CASSLVGDRYWETQYF.

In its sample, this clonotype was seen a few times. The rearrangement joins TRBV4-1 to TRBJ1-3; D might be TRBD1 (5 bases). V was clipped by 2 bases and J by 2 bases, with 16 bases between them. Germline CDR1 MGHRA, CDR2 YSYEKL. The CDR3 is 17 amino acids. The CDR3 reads CASSQPAKTVTGNTIYF. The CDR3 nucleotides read TGCGCCAGCAGCCAACCCGCAAAGACAGTAACTGGAAACACCATATATTTT.

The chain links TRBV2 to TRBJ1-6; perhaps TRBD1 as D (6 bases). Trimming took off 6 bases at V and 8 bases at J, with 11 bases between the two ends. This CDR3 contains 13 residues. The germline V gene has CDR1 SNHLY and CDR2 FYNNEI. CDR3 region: CASSKQGDSPLHF. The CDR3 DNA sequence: TGTGCCAGCAGCAAACAGGGAGATTCACCCCTCCACTTT.

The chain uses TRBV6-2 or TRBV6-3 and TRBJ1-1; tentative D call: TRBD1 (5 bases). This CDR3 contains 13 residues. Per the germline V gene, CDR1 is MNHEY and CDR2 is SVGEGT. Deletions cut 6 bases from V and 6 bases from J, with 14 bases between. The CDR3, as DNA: TGTGCCAGCAGCAGGGACGGGGACTCTGAAGCTTTCTTT. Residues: CASSRDGDSEAFF.

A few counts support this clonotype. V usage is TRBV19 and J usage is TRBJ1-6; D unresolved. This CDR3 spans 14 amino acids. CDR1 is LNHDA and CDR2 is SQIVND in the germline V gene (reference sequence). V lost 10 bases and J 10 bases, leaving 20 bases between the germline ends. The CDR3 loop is CATRLLGMGSPLHF. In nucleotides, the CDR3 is TGTGCCACTCGCCTCCTTGGCATGGGGTCACCCCTCCACTTT.

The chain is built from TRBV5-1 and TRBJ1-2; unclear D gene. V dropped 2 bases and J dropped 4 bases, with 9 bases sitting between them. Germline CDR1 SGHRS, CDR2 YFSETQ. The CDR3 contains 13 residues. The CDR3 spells CASSLEHFYGYTF. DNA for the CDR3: TGCGCCAGCAGCTTAGAGCATTTCTATGGCTACACCTTC. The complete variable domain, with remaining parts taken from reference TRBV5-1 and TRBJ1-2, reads KAGVTQTPRYLIKTRGQQVTLSCSPISGHRSVSWYQQTPGQGLQFLFEYFSETQRNKGNFPGRFSGRQFSNSRSEMNVSTLELGDSALYLCASSLEHFYGYTFGSGTRLTVV.

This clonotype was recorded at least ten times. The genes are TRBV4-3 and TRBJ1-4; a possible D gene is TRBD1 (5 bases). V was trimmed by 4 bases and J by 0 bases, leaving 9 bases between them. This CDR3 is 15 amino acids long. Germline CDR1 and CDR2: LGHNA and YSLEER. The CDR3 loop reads CASSPLRATNEKLFF. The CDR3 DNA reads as TGCGCCAGCAGCCCCCTCAGGGCAACTAATGAAAAACTGTTTTTT.